This passage covers 10 T cell receptor beta chains from one sample sequenced in a study of regulatory T cells in long-lasting Graves disease. The time point: newly diagnosed GD, antithyroid drugs for less than 3 months. Researchers made the TCR library from RNA that was extracted from PBMCs. Libraries of TCR beta came from iRepertoire HTBI primers plus Arm-PCR of CDR3 regions. TCRdb analysed the multiplex PCR reads with MiXCR anew, one entry per CDR3 protein. This sample has about 500,000 distinct CDR3 sequences; 9.5% to 15% occur once, and the top ten carry over 7%. The same sample was also used in a study of T cells in Graves' hyperthyroidism and ophthalmopathy.

The source was peripheral blood mononuclear cells (PBMCs), collected at new diagnosis, from a patient treated with antithyroid drugs. These receptors were collected from a woman aged 25-40 years with Graves disease.

This chain connects TRBV4-1 to TRBJ2-7, with a possible D match to TRBD1 (5 bases). Trimming stripped 0 bases from V and 2 bases from J, with 23 bases between. The germline V gene encodes CDR1 MGHRA and CDR2 YSYEKL. This CDR3 is 19 amino acids long. The CDR3 spells CASSQEIGAPRLQAYEQYF. The CDR3 DNA follows: TGCGCCAGCAGCCAAGAAATAGGGGCCCCGCGCTTACAAGCCTACGAGCAGTACTTC.

The chain recombines TRBV2 with TRBJ2-7; D not resolved. CDR3 size: 15 residues. Germline V CDR1 and CDR2: SNHLY, FYNNEI. V was shortened by 3 bases and J by 7 bases, with 19 bases between the two germline ends. CDR3 nucleotide sequence: TGTGCCAGCAGTGACTACTTCGCCAAAGGAAGAGAGCAGTACGTC. It is translated as CASSDYFAKGREQYV.

This clonotype was observed at least ten times. V and J are TRBV27 and TRBJ1-4, with no clear D. CDR1 and CDR2 (germline): MNHEY, SMNVEV (reference sequence). The germline V and J ends were trimmed by 1 base and 5 bases, with 5 bases remaining between them. This CDR3 is 13 amino acids long. DNA of the CDR3: TGTGCCAGCAGTTTATTACCGAATGAAAAACTGTTTTTT. Amino acid sequence: CASSLLPNEKLFF. Full variable domain (rest looked up from reference TRBV27 and TRBJ1-4): EAQVTQNPRYLITVTGKKLTVTCSQNMNHEYMSWYRQDPGLGLRQIYYSMNVEVTDKGDVPEGYKVSRKEKRNFPLILESPSPNQTSLYFCASSLLPNEKLFFGSGTQLSVL.

There are many counts of this clonotype. This sequence joins TRBV6-5 and TRBJ2-7; TRBD1 matches at 8 bases. The germline gives CDR1 MNHEY, CDR2 SVGAGI. The J segment lost 0 bases and the V segment lost 0 bases, leaving 4 bases of the junction unmatched. CDR3 length: 16 amino acids. CDR3 nucleotides: TGTGCCAGCAGTTACTCTCAGGGGGCCTACTCCTACGAGCAGTACTTC. Its translation is CASSYSQGAYSYEQYF.

The V call is TRBV28, the J call TRBJ2-4, with TRBD2 as a possible D gene (6 bases). The DNA end is more similar to TRBJ2-7, so the J call may be wrong. Germline loops: CDR1 MDHEN, CDR2 SYDVKM. The CDR3 runs 14 residues. The CDR3 bases are TGTGCCAGCAGTTTATATGGAGTGGAGGGCGAGCAGTACTTC. This translates into CASSLYGVEGEQYF.

V usage is TRBV4-1 and J usage is TRBJ2-2; a weak D match, TRBD1 (6 bases). V shed 1 base and J shed 0 bases, with 9 bases lying between them. This CDR3 comprises 16 residues. Germline lookup yields CDR1 MGHRA and CDR2 YSYEKL. The CDR3 DNA reads TGCGCCAGCAGCCAAGTGTACAGGGCGAACACCGGGGAGCTGTTTTTT. Encoded protein: CASSQVYRANTGELFF.

Ten or more counts support this clonotype. This sequence joins TRBV6-1 and TRBJ1-2; the D is unclear. This CDR3 contains 14 residues. Germline loops: CDR1 MNHNS, CDR2 SASEGT. V lost 9 bases and J lost 3, with 17 bases in between. As DNA, the CDR3 is TGTGCCAGTTACCCTTTGGACGGCTACTATGGCTACACCTTC. It codes for CASYPLDGYYGYTF.

This clonotype was seen many times. The rearrangement joins TRBV6-2 or TRBV6-3 to TRBJ1-1; 10 nucleotides align to TRBD1. V lost 10 bases to trimming and J lost 6 bases; unmatched junction nucleotides: 17. The CDR3 contains 16 residues. Germline CDR1 is MNHEY and CDR2 is SVGEGT. CDR3: CAIKEVNRDRGPEAFF. In DNA, the CDR3 is TGTGCCATCAAGGAGGTTAACCGGGACAGGGGACCTGAAGCTTTCTTT.

This clonotype was seen a few times. The chain combines TRBV27 with TRBJ2-7; 7 bases are a match to TRBD1. J gave up 4 bases and V 5 bases, and 8 bases lay outside the gene matches. Germline CDR1 is MNHEY and CDR2 is SMNVEV (reference sequence). CDR3 length: 14 residues. The CDR3: CASSLYDRDYEQYF. As DNA, the CDR3 is TGTGCCAGCAGTCTATACGACAGGGATTACGAGCAGTACTTC.

This clonotype has a count of ten or more. The chain is built from TRBV7-2 and TRBJ1-4; D gene ambiguous. CDR3 length equals 17 residues. Trimming removed 0 bases from V and 7 bases from J, with 18 bases in between. Germline CDR1 is SGHTA and CDR2 is FQGNSA. The CDR3: CASSLAMTGLESEKLFF. CDR3 sequence (DNA): TGTGCCAGCAGCTTAGCCATGACGGGCCTGGAGAGTGAAAAACTGTTTTTT.